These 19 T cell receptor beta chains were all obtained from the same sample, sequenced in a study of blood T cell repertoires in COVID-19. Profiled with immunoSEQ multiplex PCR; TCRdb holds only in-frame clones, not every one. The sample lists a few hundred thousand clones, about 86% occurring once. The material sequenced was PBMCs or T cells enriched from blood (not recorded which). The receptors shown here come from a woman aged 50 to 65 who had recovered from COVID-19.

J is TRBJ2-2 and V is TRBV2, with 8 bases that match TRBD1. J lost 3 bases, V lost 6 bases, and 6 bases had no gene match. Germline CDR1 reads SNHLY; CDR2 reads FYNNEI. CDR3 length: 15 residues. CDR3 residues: CASRPGTGYTGELFF. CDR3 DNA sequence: TGTGCCAGCAGACCCGGGACAGGATACACCGGGGAGCTGTTTTTT.

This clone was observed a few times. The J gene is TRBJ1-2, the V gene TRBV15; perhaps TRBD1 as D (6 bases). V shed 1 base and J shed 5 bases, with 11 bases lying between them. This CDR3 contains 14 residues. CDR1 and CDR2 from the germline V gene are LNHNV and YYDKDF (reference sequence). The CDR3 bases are TGTGCCACCAGCAGAGGAGAAGGGGGATATGGCTACACCTTC. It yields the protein CATSRGEGGYGYTF.

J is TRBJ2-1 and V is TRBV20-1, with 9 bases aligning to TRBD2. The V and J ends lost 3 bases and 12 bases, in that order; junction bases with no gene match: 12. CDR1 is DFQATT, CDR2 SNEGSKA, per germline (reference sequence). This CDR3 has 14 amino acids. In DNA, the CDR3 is TGCAGTGCTAGTCAAGCGGGGGGTTTTCAGGGGCAGTTCTTC. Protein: CSASQAGGFQGQFF.

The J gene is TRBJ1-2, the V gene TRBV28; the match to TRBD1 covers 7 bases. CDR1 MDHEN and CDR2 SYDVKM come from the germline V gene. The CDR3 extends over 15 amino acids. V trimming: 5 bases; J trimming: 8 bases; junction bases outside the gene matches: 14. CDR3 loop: CASSGRGPLLGGYTF. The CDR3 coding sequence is TGTGCCAGCAGTGGTAGGGGGCCACTCCTCGGCGGCTACACCTTC.

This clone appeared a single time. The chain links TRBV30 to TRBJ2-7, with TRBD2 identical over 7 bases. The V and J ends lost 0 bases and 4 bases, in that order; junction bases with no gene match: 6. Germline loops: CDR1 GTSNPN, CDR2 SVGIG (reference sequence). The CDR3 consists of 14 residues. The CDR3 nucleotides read TGTGCCTGGAGTGTAAATAGGGGAGGGTACGAGCAGTACTTC. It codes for CAWSVNRGGYEQYF. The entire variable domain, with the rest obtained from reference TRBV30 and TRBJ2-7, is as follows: SQTIHQWPATLVQPVGSPLSLECTVEGTSNPNLYWYRQAAGRGLQLLFYSVGIGQISSEVPQNLSASRPQDRQFILSSKKLLLSDSGFYLCAWSVNRGGYEQYFGPGTRLTVT.

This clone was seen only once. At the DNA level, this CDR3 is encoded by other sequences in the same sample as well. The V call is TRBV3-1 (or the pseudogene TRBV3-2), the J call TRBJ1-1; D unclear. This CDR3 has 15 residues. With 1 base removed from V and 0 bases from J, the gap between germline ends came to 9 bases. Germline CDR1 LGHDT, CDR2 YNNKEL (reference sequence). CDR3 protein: CASSQGSGMNTEAFF. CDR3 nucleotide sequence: TGTGCCAGCAGCCAAGGGTCCGGGATGAACACTGAAGCTTTCTTT.

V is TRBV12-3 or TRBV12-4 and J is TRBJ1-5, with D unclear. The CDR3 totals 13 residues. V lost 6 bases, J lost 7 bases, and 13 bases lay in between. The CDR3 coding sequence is TGTGCCAGCAGCTTGGATTGGAGGCAGCCCCAGCATTTT. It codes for CASSLDWRQPQHF.

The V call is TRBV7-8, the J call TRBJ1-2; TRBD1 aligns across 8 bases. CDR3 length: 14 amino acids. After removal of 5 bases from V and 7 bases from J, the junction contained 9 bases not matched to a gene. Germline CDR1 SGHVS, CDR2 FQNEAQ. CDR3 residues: CASSIRQGRSGYTF. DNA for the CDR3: TGTGCCAGCAGCATTAGACAGGGGCGATCTGGCTACACCTTC.

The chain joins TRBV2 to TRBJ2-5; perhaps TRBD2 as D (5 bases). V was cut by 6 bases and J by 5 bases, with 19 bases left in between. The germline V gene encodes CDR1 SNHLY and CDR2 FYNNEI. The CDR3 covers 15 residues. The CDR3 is CASSYTRTGGETQYF. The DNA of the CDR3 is TGTGCCAGCAGCTATACCCGGACTGGTGGGGAGACCCAGTACTTC.

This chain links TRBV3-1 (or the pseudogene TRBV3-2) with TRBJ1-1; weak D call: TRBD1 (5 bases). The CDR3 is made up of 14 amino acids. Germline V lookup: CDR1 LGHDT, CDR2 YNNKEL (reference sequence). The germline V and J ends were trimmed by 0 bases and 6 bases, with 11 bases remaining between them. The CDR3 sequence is CASSQDITGPEAFF. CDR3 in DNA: TGTGCCAGCAGCCAAGATATTACAGGCCCTGAAGCTTTCTTT.

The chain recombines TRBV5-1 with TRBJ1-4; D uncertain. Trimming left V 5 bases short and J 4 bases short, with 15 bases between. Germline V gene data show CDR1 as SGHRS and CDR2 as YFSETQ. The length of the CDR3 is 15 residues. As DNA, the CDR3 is TGCGCCAGCAGGAGGGAATCAACGGGTAATGAAAAACTGTTTTTT. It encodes CASRRESTGNEKLFF.

CDR3 sequence reads: CASSANQGEAFF. The CDR3 nucleotides are TGCGCCAGCAGCGCAAATCAGGGCGAAGCTTTCTTT. The chain couples TRBV5-1 to TRBJ1-1; perhaps TRBD1 as D (5 bases). The CDR3 consists of 12 residues. V lost 4 bases, J lost 8 bases, and 12 bases lay in between. The germline V gene has CDR1 SGHRS and CDR2 YFSETQ.

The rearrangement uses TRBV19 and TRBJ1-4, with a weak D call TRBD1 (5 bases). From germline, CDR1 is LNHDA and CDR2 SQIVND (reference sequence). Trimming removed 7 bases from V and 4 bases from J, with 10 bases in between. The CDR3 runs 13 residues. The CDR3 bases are TGTGCCAGTACCCGGGACTATAATGAAAAACTGTTTTTT. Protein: CASTRDYNEKLFF.

The CDR3, as DNA: TGCGCCAGTCTACCCCAGGGGCTAAGCCTATATAGCAATCAGCCCCAGCATTTT. It yields the protein CASLPQGLSLYSNQPQHF. The rearrangement uses TRBV4-1 and TRBJ1-5; tentative D call: TRBD1 (6 bases). Germline V gene sequence: CDR1 MGHRA, CDR2 YSYEKL. This CDR3 contains 18 residues. Trimming shortened V by 9 bases and J by 0 bases, and 24 bases separated the two germline ends.

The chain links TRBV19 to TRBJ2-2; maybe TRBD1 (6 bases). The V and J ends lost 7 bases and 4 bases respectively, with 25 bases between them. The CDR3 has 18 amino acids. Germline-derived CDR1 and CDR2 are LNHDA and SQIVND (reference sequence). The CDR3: CASTHERVQGPSTGELFF. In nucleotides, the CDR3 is TGTGCCAGTACCCACGAACGGGTGCAGGGGCCAAGCACCGGGGAGCTGTTTTTT.

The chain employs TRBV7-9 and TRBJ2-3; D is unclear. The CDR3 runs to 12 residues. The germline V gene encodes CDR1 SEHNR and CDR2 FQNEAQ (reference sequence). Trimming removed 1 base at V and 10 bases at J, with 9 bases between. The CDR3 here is CASSLDSISQYF. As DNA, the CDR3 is TGTGCCAGCAGCTTAGACAGCATTTCGCAGTATTTT.

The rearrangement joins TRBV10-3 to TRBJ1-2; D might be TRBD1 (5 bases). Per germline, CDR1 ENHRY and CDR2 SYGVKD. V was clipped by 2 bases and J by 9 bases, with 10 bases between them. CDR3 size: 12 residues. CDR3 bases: TGTGCCATCAGTGAGGGCAGGGTCAGCTACACCTTC. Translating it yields CAISEGRVSYTF.

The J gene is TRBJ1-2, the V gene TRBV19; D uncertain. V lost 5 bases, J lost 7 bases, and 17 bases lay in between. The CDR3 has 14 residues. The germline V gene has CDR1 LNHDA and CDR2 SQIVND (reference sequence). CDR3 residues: CASSPDWVTAGYTF. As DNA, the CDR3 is TGTGCCAGTAGTCCGGACTGGGTTACCGCTGGCTACACCTTC.

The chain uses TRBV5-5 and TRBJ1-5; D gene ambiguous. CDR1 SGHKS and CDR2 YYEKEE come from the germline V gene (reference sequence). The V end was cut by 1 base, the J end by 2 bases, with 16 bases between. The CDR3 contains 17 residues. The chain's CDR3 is CASSLSGSGNGNQPQHF. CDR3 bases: TGTGCCAGCAGCTTGTCAGGTTCCGGAAATGGCAATCAGCCCCAGCATTTT.